Listed here are 8 T cell receptor beta chains from one sample, sequenced in a study of T cells in Graves' hyperthyroidism and ophthalmopathy. Researchers took RNA transcripts and amplified the TCR beta CDR3 regions from them. An initial round of RT-PCR targeting the TCR CDR3 relied on the HTBI primer set. TCRdb redid the calling of the multiplex PCR reads with MiXCR, one entry per CDR3 protein. This table holds a few hundred thousand distinct CDR3 sequences, around 14% found once. Sequences were obtained from blood. Every receptor here comes from a young woman with Graves' hyperthyroidism.

The chain is built from TRBV19 and TRBJ1-2; D remains unclear. V was cut by 4 bases and J by 1 base, with 16 bases left in between. This CDR3 is built from 16 residues. In germline, CDR1 is LNHDA, CDR2 SQIVND (reference sequence). The CDR3 region has the DNA TGTGCCAGTAGTACCCTGGACTCTCCGATTAACTATGGCTACACCTTC. This gives the protein CASSTLDSPINYGYTF.

This chain links TRBV29-1 with TRBJ1-1; D remains unclear. In germline, CDR1 is SQVTM, CDR2 ANQGSEA. The CDR3 is 10 amino acids. V gave up 2 bases and J gave up 8 bases, with 6 bases separating them. CDR3 nucleotide sequence: TGCAGCGTTGAACGGAGGGAAGCTTTCTTT. The encoded protein is CSVERREAFF.

The chain is built from TRBV27 and TRBJ2-4; 11 nucleotides match TRBD2. J gave up 13 bases and V 5 bases, and 10 bases lay outside the gene matches. The CDR3 consists of 14 residues. In germline, CDR1 is MNHEY, CDR2 SMNVEV (reference sequence). CDR3 coding DNA: TGTGCCAGCAGTATTTTAGCGGGAGGGTCGAAACAGTACTTC. It yields the protein CASSILAGGSKQYF.

This clonotype turned up a few times. The rearrangement links TRBV3-1 to TRBJ1-6; the match to TRBD1 covers 9 bases. V shed 2 bases and J 11 bases; nucleotides not matched to a gene: 7. Germline values: CDR1 LGHDT, CDR2 YNNKEL (reference sequence). The CDR3 spans 15 residues. Here the CDR3 reads CASSQLDRGYPPLHF. CDR3 DNA sequence: TGTGCCAGCAGCCAACTGGACAGGGGATATCCACCCCTCCACTTT. The variable domain in full, completed from reference TRBV3-1 and TRBJ1-6, reads DTAVSQTPKYLVTQMGNDKSIKCEQNLGHDTMYWYKQDSKKFLKIMFSYNNKELIINETVPNRFSPKSPDKAHLNLHINSLELGDSAVYFCASSQLDRGYPPLHFGNGTRLTVT.

The chain combines TRBV27 with TRBJ2-5; TRBD1 agrees at 9 bases. V lost 5 bases to trimming and J lost 2 bases; unmatched junction nucleotides: 9. Germline CDR1 MNHEY, CDR2 SMNVEV (reference sequence). CDR3 length: 16 residues. The CDR3 sequence: CASSMYQTGGQETQYF. CDR3 in DNA: TGTGCCAGCAGTATGTATCAGACAGGGGGACAAGAGACCCAGTACTTC.

This clonotype was counted ten times or more. DNA for the CDR3: TGTGCCAGCAGCTTACGTTCAACTCGGGGAGCGTTGACAGATACGCAGTATTTT. Its protein is CASSLRSTRGALTDTQYF. This sequence joins TRBV13 and TRBJ2-3, with D perhaps TRBD2 (5 bases). This CDR3 region has 18 residues. Germline V gene sequence: CDR1 PRHDT, CDR2 FYEKMQ (reference sequence). V gave up 2 bases and J gave up 3 bases, with 21 bases separating them.

This clonotype came up a few times. The chain combines TRBV5-4 with TRBJ2-1; D remains ambiguous. Germline V gives CDR1 SGHNT, CDR2 YYREEE (reference sequence). The V and J ends lost 7 bases and 13 bases respectively, with 15 bases between them. The CDR3 is 11 amino acids. CDR3 protein: CASGVLAAQFF. DNA of the CDR3: TGTGCCAGCGGCGTCTTGGCTGCCCAGTTCTTC.

To note about this clonotype: A much larger clone sits a single nucleotide away, making a read error possible. V usage is TRBV24-1 and J usage is TRBJ1-5; D is unresolved. The CDR3 runs 14 residues. Germline-derived CDR1 and CDR2 are KGHDR and SFDVKD. Between the trimmed V and J ends, which lost 4 bases and 2 bases, there was a span of 8 bases. This CDR3 reads CATSDAGGNQPQHF. DNA for the CDR3: TGTGCCACCAGTGACGCCGGAGGCAATCAGCCCCAGCATTTT.